A selection of T cell receptor beta chains follows, all from one sample in a study of shared clonotypes between healthy human individuals. TCRdb's table, derived via immunoSEQ multiplex PCR, lists solely in-frame clones and lacks some. The data contain hundreds of thousands of clones, over 65% of them singletons. The sample taken for sequencing was memory CD4+ T cells sorted from blood. These receptor sequences come from a woman in her twenties or thirties in good health. Each CDR3 is given with its conserved first and last residue. Each record gives: D gene, V gene, clone size, J gene, CDR3 DNA, CDR3 protein. D genes are given only for firm matches. Some rows have no size entry. The others give once, few or many, or a class for an expanded clone.

D: .
V: TRBV5-1
size: .
J: TRBJ1-2
DNA: TGCGCCAGCAGCTTTGGCCAGGGCGGAGACGGCTACACCTTC
CDR3: CASSFGQGGDGYTF

D: .
V: TRBV4-2
size: .
J: TRBJ2-1
DNA: TGTGCCAGCAGCGCAGGGGCGGAGGGGCCCTACAATGAGCAGTTCTTC
CDR3: CASSAGAEGPYNEQFF

D: .
V: TRBV7-9
size: few
J: TRBJ2-7
DNA: TGTGCCAGCAGCGAAGACAGTTACAACTCCTACGAGCAGTACTTC
CDR3: CASSEDSYNSYEQYF

D: .
V: TRBV5-4
size: .
J: TRBJ2-1
DNA: TGTGCCAGCAGTAAAACAGGGATGGAAGAGCAGTTCTTC
CDR3: CASSKTGMEEQFF

D: .
V: TRBV4-1
size: many
J: TRBJ1-3
DNA: TGCGCCAGCCCAATAGACTCTGGAAACACCATATATTTT
CDR3: CASPIDSGNTIYF

D: .
V: TRBV27
size: .
J: TRBJ1-1
DNA: TGTGCCAGCAGTTTCGGGGTTGGCACTGAAGCTTTCTTT
CDR3: CASSFGVGTEAFF

D: .
V: TRBV5-6
size: .
J: TRBJ1-2
DNA: TGTGCCAGCAGCTTACAGGGATTTCAAGGCTACACCTTC
CDR3: CASSLQGFQGYTF

D: .
V: TRBV27
size: few
J: TRBJ2-7
DNA: TGTGCCAGCAGTTTCTCACAGGGTCCCTACGAGCAGTACTTC
CDR3: CASSFSQGPYEQYF

D: TRBD2
V: TRBV11-3
size: .
J: TRBJ2-1
DNA: TGTGCCAGCAGCTTAGTCCGGTCGGGACTAGGTCGCTACAATGAGCAGTTCTTC
CDR3: CASSLVRSGLGRYNEQFF

D: TRBD2
V: TRBV6-1
size: .
J: TRBJ2-1
DNA: TGTGCCAGCAGTGAACTAGCGGGACGTGAGAAGGCGCAGTTCTTC
CDR3: CASSELAGREKAQFF

D: TRBD2
V: TRBV11-2
size: few
J: TRBJ2-7
DNA: TGTGCCAGCAGCTCTCAGCGGGGCTACGAGCAGTACTTC
CDR3: CASSSQRGYEQYF

D: .
V: TRBV28
size: few
J: TRBJ1-3
DNA: TGTGCCAGCAGTTCCCAGCGTACAAACACCATATATTTT
CDR3: CASSSQRTNTIYF

D: TRBD1
V: TRBV7-6
size: .
J: TRBJ2-2
DNA: TGTGCCAGCAGCCCAATGGTCTGGGGACAGACCGGGGAGCTGTTTTTT
CDR3: CASSPMVWGQTGELFF

D: .
V: TRBV4-2
size: .
J: TRBJ2-7
DNA: TGTGCCAGCAGCGGGACACCCTCCTACGAGCAGTACTTC
CDR3: CASSGTPSYEQYF

D: .
V: TRBV28
size: .
J: TRBJ1-5
DNA: TGTGCCAGCAGTGCCAGGGAACGGAATCAGCCCCAGCATTTT
CDR3: CASSARERNQPQHF

D: TRBD2
V: TRBV7-9
size: few
J: TRBJ2-7
DNA: TGTGCCAGCAGCGCGGATTGGAGCGGGAGGATATACGAGCAGTACTTC
CDR3: CASSADWSGRIYEQYF

D: TRBD2
V: TRBV11-2
size: once
J: TRBJ2-3
DNA: TGTGCCAGCAGCTTAGGGTCCCTAGCGGGATTGTCAGATACGCAGTATTTT
CDR3: CASSLGSLAGLSDTQYF

D: TRBD2
V: TRBV7-2
size: .
J: TRBJ2-3
DNA: TGTGCCAGCAGCTATTCCGGACTAGCGGGCACAGATACGCAGTATTTT
CDR3: CASSYSGLAGTDTQYF

D: TRBD1
V: TRBV4-1
size: .
J: TRBJ2-7
DNA: TGCGCCAGCAGCCCGGGGACAGGTCGACGGGTCTACGAGCAGTACTTC
CDR3: CASSPGTGRRVYEQYF

D: .
V: TRBV11-2
size: once
J: TRBJ1-1
DNA: TGTGCCAGCAGCTTTACAATGGGGAACACTGAAGCTTTCTTT
CDR3: CASSFTMGNTEAFF

D: .
V: TRBV2
size: once
J: TRBJ1-2
DNA: TGTGCCAGCAGTGTGCAATCCTATGGCTACACCTTC
CDR3: CASSVQSYGYTF

D: .
V: TRBV9
size: .
J: TRBJ2-7
DNA: TGTGCCAGCAGCCCTGATCCGACAGTCCCCTACGAGCAGTACTTC
CDR3: CASSPDPTVPYEQYF

D: .
V: TRBV5-1
size: .
J: TRBJ1-1
DNA: TGCGCCAGCAGCAGGTGGCTTGGGCACACTGAAGCTTTCTTT
CDR3: CASSRWLGHTEAFF

D: TRBD1
V: TRBV6-5
size: .
J: TRBJ1-1
DNA: TGTGCCAGCAGTTACGACAGGGGGCAGACTGAAGCTTTCTTT
CDR3: CASSYDRGQTEAFF

D: TRBD1
V: TRBV7-3
size: .
J: TRBJ1-2
DNA: TGTGCCAGCAGCTTAGGGCAGGGGGCGTCCTATGGCTACACCTTC
CDR3: CASSLGQGASYGYTF

D: .
V: TRBV6-5
size: .
J: TRBJ2-3
DNA: TGTGCCAGCAGAAGCGGTCTGGCGTCAGATACGCAGTATTTT
CDR3: CASRSGLASDTQYF

D: .
V: TRBV19
size: .
J: TRBJ2-7
DNA: TGTGCCAGTAGTAAAGGGGCACCCGGGGATGAGCAGTACTTC
CDR3: CASSKGAPGDEQYF

D: TRBD2
V: TRBV30
size: few
J: TRBJ2-7
DNA: TGTGCCTGGGGACTAGCGGGAGAAGGGTCCTACGAGCAGTACTTC
CDR3: CAWGLAGEGSYEQYF

D: .
V: TRBV7-3
size: .
J: TRBJ2-2
DNA: TGTGCCAGCAGCTTAGACTACACCACCGGGGAGCTGTTTTTT
CDR3: CASSLDYTTGELFF

D: .
V: TRBV10-3
size: few
J: TRBJ1-1
DNA: TGTGCCATCAGTGGGGAGATGAACACTGAAGCTTTCTTT
CDR3: CAISGEMNTEAFF

D: TRBD1
V: TRBV2
size: many
J: TRBJ1-4
DNA: TGTGCCAGCAAGGTCGGGGACAGCCTCAATGAAAAACTGTTTTTT
CDR3: CASKVGDSLNEKLFF

D: TRBD1
V: TRBV5-4
size: .
J: TRBJ1-4
DNA: TGTGCCAGCAGCTTCAGGGGGATTAATGAAAAACTGTTTTTT
CDR3: CASSFRGINEKLFF

D: TRBD2
V: TRBV11-2
size: .
J: TRBJ2-1
DNA: TGTGCCAGCAGCCCCCGACTAGCGGGAGGCTACAATGAGCAGTTCTTC
CDR3: CASSPRLAGGYNEQFF

D: .
V: TRBV5-1
size: .
J: TRBJ1-3
DNA: TGCGCCAGCAGCTTGGTGGGAATCTATGGAAACACCATATATTTT
CDR3: CASSLVGIYGNTIYF

D: .
V: TRBV5-1
size: few
J: TRBJ1-4
DNA: TGCGCCAGCAGCTTGGCCGGGGGGGATGAAAAACTGTTTTTT
CDR3: CASSLAGGDEKLFF

D: .
V: TRBV2
size: .
J: TRBJ2-3
DNA: TGTGCCAGCAGGACTAGTTCCACCGATACGCAGTATTTT
CDR3: CASRTSSTDTQYF

D: TRBD2
V: TRBV5-1
size: .
J: TRBJ2-1
DNA: TGCGCCAGCAGCACTAGCGGGAGCTACAATGAGCAGTTCTTC
CDR3: CASSTSGSYNEQFF

D: .
V: TRBV6-1
size: few
J: TRBJ1-5
DNA: TGTGCCAGCAGCAAACAGGAAGATAGCAATCAGCCCCAGCATTTT
CDR3: CASSKQEDSNQPQHF

D: .
V: TRBV5-4
size: .
J: TRBJ2-7
DNA: TGTGCCAGCAGCCAACCCCCGGGACCGGAAGGCTACGAGCAGTACTTC
CDR3: CASSQPPGPEGYEQYF

D: .
V: TRBV19
size: .
J: TRBJ2-1
DNA: TGTGCCAGTGCAAGGGGCGGATCCTACAATGAGCAGTTCTTC
CDR3: CASARGGSYNEQFF

D: .
V: TRBV30
size: .
J: TRBJ2-1
DNA: TGTGCCTGGGCTCCACGAACCAACAATGAGCAGTTCTTC
CDR3: CAWAPRTNNEQFF

D: .
V: TRBV6-1
size: .
J: TRBJ2-2
DNA: TGTGCCAGCAGTGAAGGCAGGGAGTTCACCGGGGAGCTGTTTTTT
CDR3: CASSEGREFTGELFF

D: .
V: TRBV6-6
size: .
J: TRBJ1-4
DNA: TGTGCCAGCAGTAGGTCAACTAATGAAAAACTGTTTTTT
CDR3: CASSRSTNEKLFF

D: TRBD1
V: TRBV6-6
size: few
J: TRBJ2-7
DNA: TGTGCCAGCAGTGGTGGACAGGCACAGTACTTC
CDR3: CASSGGQAQYF

D: TRBD1
V: TRBV25-1
size: .
J: TRBJ1-3
DNA: TGTGCCAGCAGTGACAGGGGGCCTGGAAACACCATATATTTT
CDR3: CASSDRGPGNTIYF

D: .
V: TRBV11-2
size: .
J: TRBJ2-1
DNA: TGTGCCAGCAGCAGAGGGAATGAGCAGTTCTTC
CDR3: CASSRGNEQFF

D: .
V: TRBV7-2
size: once
J: TRBJ2-3
DNA: TGTGCCAGCAGCTCTCACACAGATACGCAGTATTTT
CDR3: CASSSHTDTQYF

D: TRBD2
V: TRBV18
size: .
J: TRBJ2-5
DNA: TGTGCCAGCTCACCAGTAACACTAGCGGGAGACACCGGGTACCAAGAGACCCAGTACTTC
CDR3: CASSPVTLAGDTGYQETQYF

D: .
V: TRBV5-6
size: .
J: TRBJ2-3
DNA: TGTGCCAGCAGCTTGCGTAGCCTAACTAGCACAGATACGCAGTATTTT
CDR3: CASSLRSLTSTDTQYF

D: .
V: TRBV11-3
size: .
J: TRBJ2-5
DNA: TGTGCCAGCAGCTCCGGGGAGGTCGAAGAGACCCAGTACTTC
CDR3: CASSSGEVEETQYF

D: .
V: TRBV11-2
size: once
J: TRBJ2-7
DNA: TGTGCCAGCAGCTTATGGAGGGACGAGCAGTACTTC
CDR3: CASSLWRDEQYF

D: .
V: TRBV25-1
size: .
J: TRBJ2-1
DNA: TGTGCCAGCAGTGAAGGCTCGGGGATCAGCTCCTACAATGAGCAGTTCTTC
CDR3: CASSEGSGISSYNEQFF

D: .
V: TRBV7-8
size: .
J: TRBJ1-5
DNA: TGTGCCAGCAGCGCTACAGGGCTCTCTAGCAATCAGCCCCAGCATTTT
CDR3: CASSATGLSSNQPQHF

D: .
V: TRBV25-1
size: few
J: TRBJ1-3
DNA: TGTGCCAGCAGTGGGCTGGGGACTGGAAACACCATATATTTT
CDR3: CASSGLGTGNTIYF

D: .
V: TRBV5-1
size: few
J: TRBJ2-1
DNA: TGCGCCAGCAGCTTGGACTCGGGCCACTACAATGAGCAGTTCTTC
CDR3: CASSLDSGHYNEQFF

D: .
V: TRBV28
size: once
J: TRBJ1-3
DNA: TGTGCCAGCAGTACTAATTCAGGGGCTGGAAACACCATATATTTT
CDR3: CASSTNSGAGNTIYF

D: TRBD1
V: TRBV19
size: .
J: TRBJ1-5
DNA: TGTGCCAGTACCCAGACAGGGGACGGGGGTCAGCCCCAGCATTTT
CDR3: CASTQTGDGGQPQHF

D: .
V: TRBV25-1
size: .
J: TRBJ1-3
DNA: TGTGCCAGCAGGCAGGGATTTACTGGAAACACCATATATTTT
CDR3: CASRQGFTGNTIYF

D: TRBD1
V: TRBV5-6
size: .
J: TRBJ1-2
DNA: TGTGCCAGCAGCTCCACAGGGGGCGCTAACTATGGCTACACCTTC
CDR3: CASSSTGGANYGYTF

D: .
V: TRBV29-1
size: .
J: TRBJ2-7
DNA: TGCAGCGTTGATGTCCAGGGCACCCCCTACGAGCAGTACTTC
CDR3: CSVDVQGTPYEQYF